Each of the 24 T cell receptor beta chains below was sequenced from the same sample in a study of shared clonotypes between healthy human individuals. Produced via immunoSEQ multiplex PCR; TCRdb's table is partial and in-frame only. The repertoire includes roughly 2 million clones, approximately 94% of them detected once, and 0.1% to 0.15% sits in the top ten. Sequencing was performed on naive CD4+ T cells sorted from blood. Subset in this sample: CD45RA+ positively selected. All receptors come from a man younger than 35 in good health.

The chain couples TRBV30 to TRBJ1-1; D might be TRBD1 (5 bases). The CDR3 covers 15 residues. CDR1 and CDR2 (germline): GTSNPN, SVGIG (reference sequence). The V end lost 2 bases, the J end lost 0 bases, and 13 bases lay between the germline ends. The DNA for the CDR3 is TGTGCCTGGAGTCGAGCAGGGACCATGAACACTGAAGCTTTCTTT. Translated: CAWSRAGTMNTEAFF.

The chain combines TRBV11-2 with TRBJ2-7, with 8 positions matching TRBD2. The CDR3 has 18 amino acids. Unmatched junction bases numbered 16, after V lost 1 base and J lost 5 bases. Germline lookup yields CDR1 SGHAT and CDR2 FQNNGV. The CDR3 DNA reads as TGTGCCAGCAGCTTAGCTTCGGCCGGGATAGCGGGAAATCACGAGCAGTACTTC. Its translation: CASSLASAGIAGNHEQYF.

The V gene is TRBV18, the J gene TRBJ1-5; D possibly corresponds to TRBD1 (5 bases). Trimming pared 2 bases from V and 6 bases from J, leaving 14 bases between. This CDR3 spans 15 amino acids. CDR1 and CDR2 from the germline V gene are KGHSH and LQKENI. The CDR3 loop is CASSPERIGGQPQHF. The CDR3 DNA reads TGTGCCAGCTCACCAGAAAGGATTGGGGGTCAGCCCCAGCATTTT.

The V call is TRBV5-1, the J call TRBJ2-2; D possibly corresponds to TRBD1 (7 bases). With 0 bases removed from V and 7 bases from J, the gap between germline ends came to 16 bases. Looked up from germline, CDR1 is SGHRS and CDR2 is YFSETQ. The CDR3 is 16 residues long. CDR3 sequence reads: CASSLDPSRGVGELFF. The CDR3 nucleotides read TGCGCCAGCAGCTTGGACCCCTCCAGGGGGGTCGGGGAGCTGTTTTTT. Based on the CDR3 plus reference TRBV5-1 and TRBJ2-2, the full variable domain is KAGVTQTPRYLIKTRGQQVTLSCSPISGHRSVSWYQQTPGQGLQFLFEYFSETQRNKGNFPGRFSGRQFSNSRSEMNVSTLELGDSALYLCASSLDPSRGVGELFFGEGSRLTVL.

V usage is TRBV11-2 and J usage is TRBJ2-2; 9 positions agree with TRBD1. The CDR3 is 17 amino acids. Losses at the gene ends were 7 bases for V and 6 bases for J; bases not matched to a gene: 15. Germline CDR1 is SGHAT and CDR2 is FQNNGV. CDR3 loop: CASTQSAEQGAAGELFF. The CDR3 DNA follows: TGTGCCAGCACCCAAAGTGCCGAACAGGGGGCAGCCGGGGAGCTGTTTTTT.

This rearrangement joins TRBV13 to TRBJ2-5; 7 nucleotides match TRBD1. CDR3 length: 13 amino acids. Trimming took 5 bases from V and 8 from J; bases not matched to a gene: 8. Germline loops: CDR1 PRHDT, CDR2 FYEKMQ (reference sequence). For the CDR3, the DNA is TGTGCCAGCAGCCCCGGGGCAGGGGGTACCCAGTACTTC. It specifies CASSPGAGGTQYF.

This chain connects TRBV30 to TRBJ2-5; D is unclear. Trimming removed 0 bases from V and 0 bases from J, with 14 bases in between. The CDR3 is 16 amino acids. The germline CDR1 and CDR2 sequences are GTSNPN and SVGIG (reference sequence). CDR3 sequence (DNA): TGTGCCTGGAGTGTTCTGGAGACCGCGTACCAAGAGACCCAGTACTTC. As protein: CAWSVLETAYQETQYF.

J is TRBJ1-4 and V is TRBV28; D possibly corresponds to TRBD1 (5 bases). The CDR3 is 14 residues long. V was clipped by 6 bases and J by 0 bases, with 8 bases between them. Looked up from germline, CDR1 is MDHEN and CDR2 is SYDVKM. Written as DNA, the CDR3 is TGTGCCAGCAGAGGGGACGCAACTAATGAAAAACTGTTTTTT. Translating gives CASRGDATNEKLFF.

V usage is TRBV18 and J usage is TRBJ2-7; no clear D. The V end was cut by 2 bases, the J end by 2 bases, with 7 bases between. Germline V lookup: CDR1 KGHSH, CDR2 LQKENI. The CDR3 extends over 13 amino acids. Here the CDR3 reads CASSPASPYEQYF. The DNA of the CDR3 is TGTGCCAGCTCACCAGCGTCCCCCTACGAGCAGTACTTC.

CDR3 sequence reads: CASSFGGPGNEQFF. CDR3 coding DNA: TGCGCCAGCAGCTTCGGCGGCCCCGGGAATGAGCAGTTCTTC. The chain links TRBV5-1 to TRBJ2-1; D ambiguous. Germline CDR1 reads SGHRS; CDR2 reads YFSETQ. This CDR3 is 14 amino acids long. V was cut by 2 bases and J by 7 bases, with 13 bases left in between. Combining the CDR3 with reference TRBV5-1 and TRBJ2-1 gives the whole variable domain KAGVTQTPRYLIKTRGQQVTLSCSPISGHRSVSWYQQTPGQGLQFLFEYFSETQRNKGNFPGRFSGRQFSNSRSEMNVSTLELGDSALYLCASSFGGPGNEQFFGPGTRLTVL.

This clone was counted only a few times. The chain links TRBV7-9 to TRBJ1-6, with 9 nucleotides matching TRBD1. CDR3 length: 14 amino acids. V trimming: 5 bases; J trimming: 11 bases; junction bases outside the gene matches: 7. CDR1 and CDR2 from the germline V gene are SEHNR and FQNEAQ (reference sequence). The CDR3 DNA follows: TGTGCCAGCAGCATGGGACAGGGATCCCCACCCCTCCACTTT. Amino acid sequence: CASSMGQGSPPLHF.

The genes are TRBV18 and TRBJ2-7; unclear D gene. V shed 6 bases and J shed 6 bases, with 9 bases lying between them. This CDR3 contains 11 residues. Looked up from germline, CDR1 is KGHSH and CDR2 is LQKENI. CDR3 nucleotide sequence: TGTGCCAGCTCCTCGACCCGCGAGCAGTACTTC. It specifies CASSSTREQYF.

The J gene is TRBJ2-7, the V gene TRBV6-5; tentatively, D is TRBD1 (7 bases). CDR1 and CDR2 from the germline V gene are MNHEY and SVGAGI. CDR3 length: 16 amino acids. With 0 bases removed from V and 5 bases from J, the gap between germline ends came to 17 bases. The CDR3 loop reads CASSYSIAGRGHEQYF. In DNA form, the CDR3 reads TGTGCCAGCAGTTACTCGATTGCGGGAAGGGGGCACGAGCAGTACTTC.

This chain uses TRBV2 with TRBJ2-5; D not resolved. The length of the CDR3 is 13 residues. V was shortened by 1 base and J by 4 bases, with 7 bases between the two germline ends. The V gene's germline CDR1 is SNHLY and CDR2 FYNNEI. CDR3 amino acids: CASSEGLRETQYF. The CDR3 DNA reads TGTGCCAGCAGTGAAGGCCTTAGAGAGACCCAGTACTTC.

This clone has a single count. The chain recombines TRBV28 with TRBJ2-7; TRBD2 might be the D (6 bases). The V end lost 2 bases, the J end lost 3 bases, and 20 bases lay between the germline ends. Germline values: CDR1 MDHEN, CDR2 SYDVKM. The CDR3 is 17 amino acids. CDR3 DNA sequence: TGTGCCAGCAGTTTAGCACTAGCTCTCAACCCCGTCTACGAGCAGTACTTC. It translates to CASSLALALNPVYEQYF.

As for this clone: No conserved phenylalanine or tryptophan is present at the end of the CDR3, so a read error is the likely explanation. The DNA is omitted, as the CDR3 cannot be located on it reliably, and the CDR3 follows TCRdb's listing. The rearrangement uses TRBV7-2 and TRBJ2-7; the table's D call, TRBD1, was not checked against the DNA. Germline CDR1 SGHTA, CDR2 FQGNSA. The CDR3 has 13 residues if both end residues are counted. CDR3 loop: CASSVRQGTPLNT.

The V call is TRBV7-2, the J call TRBJ1-1, with 7 positions matching TRBD1. Looked up from germline, CDR1 is SGHTA and CDR2 is FQGNSA. V trimming: 5 bases; J trimming: 3 bases; junction bases outside the gene matches: 6. The CDR3 extends over 14 amino acids. The CDR3 nucleotides read TGTGCCAGCAGCGTAGAAACAGGGGACACTGAAGCTTTCTTT. Its translation: CASSVETGDTEAFF. The entire variable domain, with the rest obtained from reference TRBV7-2 and TRBJ1-1, is as follows: GAGVSQSPSNKVTEKGKDVELRCDPISGHTALYWYRQSLGQGLEFLIYFQGNSAPDKSGLPSDRFSAERTGGSVSTLTIQRTQQEDSAVYLCASSVETGDTEAFFGQGTRLTVV.

This clone was seen a single time. Written as DNA, the CDR3 is TGCGCCAGCAGCTTGTCGCCCGGGAACCCAATATCTGGAAACACCATATATTTT. Translation: CASSLSPGNPISGNTIYF. The V gene is TRBV5-1, the J gene TRBJ1-3, with no clear D. CDR1 is SGHRS, CDR2 YFSETQ, per germline. There are 18 residues in the CDR3. The ends were cut back, 1 base at V and 1 base at J, with 18 bases in the middle.

J is TRBJ2-3 and V is TRBV10-2; 9 nucleotides match TRBD1. V lost 8 bases, J lost 0 bases, and 3 bases stayed unmatched. The CDR3 has 14 residues. Germline CDR1 and CDR2: WSHSY and SAAADI. The DNA for the CDR3 is TGCGCCAGCGAACAGGGGGCGAGCACAGATACGCAGTATTTT. Amino acids: CASEQGASTDTQYF.

The chain is built from TRBV11-3 and TRBJ2-7; D remains ambiguous. Germline assignment: CDR1 SGHNT and CDR2 YENEEA. This CDR3 comprises 11 residues. The V end lost 5 bases, the J end lost 3 bases, and 5 bases lay between the germline ends. CDR3 sequence (DNA): TGTGCCAGCAGCATGAGCTACGAGCAGTACTTC. Translated, it gives CASSMSYEQYF.

The chain employs TRBV30 and TRBJ2-3; D is ambiguous. V lost 0 bases and J 5 bases, leaving 6 bases between the germline ends. Germline CDR1 is GTSNPN and CDR2 is SVGIG (reference sequence). CDR3 length: 12 amino acids. The CDR3 sequence: CAWSVVRDTQYF. The DNA for the CDR3 is TGTGCCTGGAGTGTAGTAAGAGATACGCAGTATTTT. The variable domain in full, with the rest retrieved from reference TRBV30 and TRBJ2-3, is SQTIHQWPATLVQPVGSPLSLECTVEGTSNPNLYWYRQAAGRGLQLLFYSVGIGQISSEVPQNLSASRPQDRQFILSSKKLLLSDSGFYLCAWSVVRDTQYFGPGTRLTVL.

This sequence joins TRBV5-6 and TRBJ2-3, with 7 bases matching TRBD1. The junction had 5 bases not matched to a gene; V was cut back by 2 bases and J by 2 bases. CDR1 is SGHDT, CDR2 YYEEEE, per germline. This CDR3 contains 15 residues. The CDR3 here is CASSFGDRVTDTQYF. The CDR3 DNA reads as TGTGCCAGCAGCTTTGGAGACAGGGTCACAGATACGCAGTATTTT.

V is TRBV7-2 and J is TRBJ1-1; the D is unclear. V gave up 0 bases and J gave up 4 bases, with 12 bases separating them. The CDR3 runs to 15 residues. Germline V lookup: CDR1 SGHTA, CDR2 FQGNSA. The chain's CDR3 is CASSLAAGMGTEAFF. In nucleotides, the CDR3 is TGTGCCAGCAGCTTAGCGGCCGGGATGGGCACTGAAGCTTTCTTT.

V usage is TRBV6-6 and J usage is TRBJ1-1, with D unclear. CDR1 is MNHNY and CDR2 is SVGAGI in the germline V gene (reference sequence). CDR3 length equals 12 residues. With 3 bases removed from V and 8 bases from J, the gap between germline ends came to 10 bases. CDR3 in DNA: TGTGCCAGCAGTTATCGACGGGAGGAAGCTTTCTTT. Amino acid sequence: CASSYRREEAFF.